This TCR beta chain derives from a study of blood T cells in healthy people across ages. Through a sample-barcoded 5' primer and a J-beta primer mix, a second PCR was run for roughly 6 to 11 cycles. MiXCR was run by TCRdb on the 5' RACE reads, yielding one entry per CDR3 protein. The table shows 1.4 million or so distinct CDR3 sequences, with approximately 42% occurring only once. Each donor's blood draw was roughly 9.5 milliliters of peripheral blood. The TCR was taken from a woman aged 18-30 years in good health. Sequencing was done on a sample of blood.

The CDR3 region is CASSPPGAIFTDTQYF. CDR3 bases: TGTGCCAGCAGCCCGCCGGGGGCCATCTTCACAGATACGCAGTATTTT. The chain carries TRBV12-3 or TRBV12-4 and TRBJ2-3, with D perhaps assigned TRBD1 or TRBD2 (6 bases each). Trimming took 6 bases from V and 2 from J, leaving 18 bases between them. The CDR3 is made up of 16 amino acids.